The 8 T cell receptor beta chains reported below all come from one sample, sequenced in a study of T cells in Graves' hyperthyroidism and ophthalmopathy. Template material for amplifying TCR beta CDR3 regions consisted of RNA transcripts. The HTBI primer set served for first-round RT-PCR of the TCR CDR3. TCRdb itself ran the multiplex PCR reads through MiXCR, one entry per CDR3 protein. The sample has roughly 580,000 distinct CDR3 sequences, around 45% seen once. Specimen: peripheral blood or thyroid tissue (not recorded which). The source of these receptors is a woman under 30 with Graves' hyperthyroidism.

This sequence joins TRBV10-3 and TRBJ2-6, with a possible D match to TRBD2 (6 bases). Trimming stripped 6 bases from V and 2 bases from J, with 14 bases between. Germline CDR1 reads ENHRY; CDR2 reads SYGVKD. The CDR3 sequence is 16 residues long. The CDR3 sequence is CAISGTPFTGANVLTF. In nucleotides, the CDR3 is TGTGCCATCAGCGGGACTCCCTTCACTGGGGCCAACGTCCTGACTTTC.

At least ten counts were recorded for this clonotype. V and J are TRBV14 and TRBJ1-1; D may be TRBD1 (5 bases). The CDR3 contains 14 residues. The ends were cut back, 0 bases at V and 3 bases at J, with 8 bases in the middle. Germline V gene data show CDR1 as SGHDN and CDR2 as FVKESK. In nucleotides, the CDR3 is TGTGCCAGCAGCCAAGACAGGGTCGACACTGAAGCTTTCTTT. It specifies CASSQDRVDTEAFF.

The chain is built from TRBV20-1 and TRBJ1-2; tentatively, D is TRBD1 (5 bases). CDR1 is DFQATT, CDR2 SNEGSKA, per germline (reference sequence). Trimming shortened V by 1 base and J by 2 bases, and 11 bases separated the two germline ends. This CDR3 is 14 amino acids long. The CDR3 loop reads CSARVKQGNYGYTF. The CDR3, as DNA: TGCAGTGCTAGAGTTAAGCAGGGAAACTATGGCTACACCTTC.

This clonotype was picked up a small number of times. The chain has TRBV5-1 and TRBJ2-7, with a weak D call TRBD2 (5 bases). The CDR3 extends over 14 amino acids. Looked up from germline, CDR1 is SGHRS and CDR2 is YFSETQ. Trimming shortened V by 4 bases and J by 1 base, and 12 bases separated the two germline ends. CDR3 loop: CASSAGGVSYEQYF. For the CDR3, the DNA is TGCGCCAGCAGCGCCGGAGGTGTTTCCTACGAGCAGTACTTC. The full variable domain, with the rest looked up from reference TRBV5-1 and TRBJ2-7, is KAGVTQTPRYLIKTRGQQVTLSCSPISGHRSVSWYQQTPGQGLQFLFEYFSETQRNKGNFPGRFSGRQFSNSRSEMNVSTLELGDSALYLCASSAGGVSYEQYFGPGTRLTVT.

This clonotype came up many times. DNA of the CDR3: TGCAGCGTGGAATCAGGGTTTGGGGGCTACACCTTC. This gives the protein CSVESGFGGYTF. V gene TRBV29-1 combines with J gene TRBJ1-2, with a weak D call TRBD1 (5 bases). Germline-derived CDR1 and CDR2 are SQVTM and ANQGSEA. The CDR3 runs 12 residues. Trimming stripped 6 bases from V and 8 bases from J, with 16 bases between.

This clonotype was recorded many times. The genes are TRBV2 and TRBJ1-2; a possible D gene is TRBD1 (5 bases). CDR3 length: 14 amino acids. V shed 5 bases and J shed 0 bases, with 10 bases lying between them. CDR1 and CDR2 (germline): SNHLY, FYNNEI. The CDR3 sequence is CASSYGGANYGYTF. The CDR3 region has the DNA TGTGCCAGCAGTTACGGGGGGGCTAACTATGGCTACACCTTC. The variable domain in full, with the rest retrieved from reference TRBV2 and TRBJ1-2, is EPEVTQTPSHQVTQMGQEVILRCVPISNHLYFYWYRQILGQKVEFLVSFYNNEISEKSEIFDDQFSVERPDGSNFTLKIRSTKLEDSAMYFCASSYGGANYGYTFGSGTRLTVV.

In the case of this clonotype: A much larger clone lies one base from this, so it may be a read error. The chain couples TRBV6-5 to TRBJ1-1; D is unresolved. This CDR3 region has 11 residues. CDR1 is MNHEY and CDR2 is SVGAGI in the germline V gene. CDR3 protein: CGSSYSTEAFF. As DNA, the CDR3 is TGTGGCAGCAGTTACTCGACTGAAGCTTTCTTT.

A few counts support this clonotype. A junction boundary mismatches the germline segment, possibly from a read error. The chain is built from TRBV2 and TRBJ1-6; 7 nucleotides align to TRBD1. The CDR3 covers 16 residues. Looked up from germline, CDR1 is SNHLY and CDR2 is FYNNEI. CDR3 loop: CASSQVPRQGTSPLHF. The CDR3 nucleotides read TGCGCCAGCAGCCAAGTCCCCCGACAGGGAACCTCACCCCTCCACTTT.